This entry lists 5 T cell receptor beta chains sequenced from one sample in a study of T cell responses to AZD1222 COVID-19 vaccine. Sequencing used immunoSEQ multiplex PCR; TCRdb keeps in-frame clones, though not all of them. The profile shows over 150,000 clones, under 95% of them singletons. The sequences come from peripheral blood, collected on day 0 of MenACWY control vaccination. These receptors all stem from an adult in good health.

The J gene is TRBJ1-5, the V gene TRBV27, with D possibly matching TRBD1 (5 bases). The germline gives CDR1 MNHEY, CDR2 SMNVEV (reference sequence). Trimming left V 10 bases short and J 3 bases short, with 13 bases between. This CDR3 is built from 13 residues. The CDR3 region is CATNGGPNQPQHF. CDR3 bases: TGTGCCACTAACGGGGGACCCAATCAGCCCCAGCATTTT.

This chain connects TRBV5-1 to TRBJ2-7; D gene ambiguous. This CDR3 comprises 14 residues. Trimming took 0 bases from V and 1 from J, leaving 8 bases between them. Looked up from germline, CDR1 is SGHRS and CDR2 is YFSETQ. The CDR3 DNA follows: TGCGCCAGCAGCTTGGCCGAGAGATCCTACGAGCAGTACTTC. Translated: CASSLAERSYEQYF.

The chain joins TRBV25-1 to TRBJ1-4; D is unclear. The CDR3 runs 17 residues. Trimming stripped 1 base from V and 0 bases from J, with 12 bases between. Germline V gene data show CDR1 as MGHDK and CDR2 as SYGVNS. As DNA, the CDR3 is TGTGCCAGCAGTGAATTCCACAGCCACACAACTAATGAAAAACTGTTTTTT. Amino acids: CASSEFHSHTTNEKLFF.

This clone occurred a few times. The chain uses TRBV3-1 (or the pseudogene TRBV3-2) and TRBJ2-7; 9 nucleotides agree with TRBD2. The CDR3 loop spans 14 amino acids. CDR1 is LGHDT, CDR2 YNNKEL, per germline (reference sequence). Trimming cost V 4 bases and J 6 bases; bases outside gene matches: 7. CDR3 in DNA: TGTGCCAGCAGCCCCCTTGGTAGCGGGAGCGAGCAGTACTTC. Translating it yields CASSPLGSGSEQYF.

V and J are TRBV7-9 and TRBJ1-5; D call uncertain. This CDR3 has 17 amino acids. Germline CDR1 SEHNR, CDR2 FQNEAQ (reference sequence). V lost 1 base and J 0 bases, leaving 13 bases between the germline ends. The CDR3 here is CASSLGAGINSNQPQHF. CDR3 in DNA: TGTGCCAGCAGCTTAGGAGCCGGGATCAATAGCAATCAGCCCCAGCATTTT.